These 13 T cell receptor beta chains were sequenced from one sample in a study of shared clonotypes between healthy human individuals. Produced via immunoSEQ multiplex PCR; TCRdb's table is partial and in-frame only. The data show about 2 million clones, with approximately 95% seen just once and 0.13% held by the top ten. The specimen was naive CD4+ T cells sorted from blood. Subset specified: CD45RA+ positively selected. The receptors derive from a young man in good health.

The chain links TRBV29-1 to TRBJ2-7, with D hard to call. The J call could be wrong; TRBJ2-5 is a better fit for the DNA end. The CDR3 has 14 residues. Germline lookup yields CDR1 SQVTM and CDR2 ANQGSEA. CDR3 protein: CSVALGPYQETQYF. The CDR3 coding sequence is TGCAGCGTAGCCCTGGGCCCGTACCAAGAGACCCAGTACTTC.

The chain employs TRBV5-6 and TRBJ2-1; 10 nucleotides match TRBD2. Germline assignment: CDR1 SGHDT and CDR2 YYEEEE. J gave up 4 bases and V 4 bases, and 2 bases lay outside the gene matches. This CDR3 spans 14 amino acids. CDR3 in amino acids: CASSRTSGYNEQFF. The CDR3 DNA sequence: TGTGCCAGCAGCCGGACTAGCGGTTACAATGAGCAGTTCTTC.

In DNA form, the CDR3 reads TGTGCCAGCAGCTTAGGAGGGGTTGTTAACAATCAGCCCCAGCATTTT. It yields the protein CASSLGGVVNNQPQHF. V and J are TRBV7-4 and TRBJ1-5; D perhaps matches TRBD1 (5 bases). Germline-derived CDR1 and CDR2 are SGHVT and SQSDAQ. The CDR3 extends over 16 amino acids. Between the trimmed V and J ends, which lost 1 base and 3 bases, there was a span of 13 bases.

This sequence joins TRBV9 and TRBJ2-7; the D gene is possibly TRBD1 (5 bases). V was cut by 2 bases and J by 2 bases, with 17 bases left in between. CDR1 and CDR2 from the germline V gene are SGDLS and YYNGEE. The CDR3 consists of 16 residues. This chain's CDR3 is CASSVADRGGTYEQYF. CDR3 in DNA: TGTGCCAGCAGCGTGGCCGACAGAGGCGGAACCTACGAGCAGTACTTC. Variable domain in full (rest from reference TRBV9 and TRBJ2-7): DSGVTQTPKHLITATGQRVTLRCSPRSGDLSVYWYQQSLDQGLQFLIQYYNGEERAKGNILERFSAQQFPDLHSELNLSSLELGDSALYFCASSVADRGGTYEQYFGPGTRLTVT.

This clone was detected only once. CDR3 sequence: CASGGEMNTEAFF. The CDR3 region has the DNA TGTGCCAGTGGGGGAGAAATGAACACTGAAGCTTTCTTT. This chain links TRBV2 with TRBJ1-1; D is possibly TRBD1 (5 bases). Germline loops: CDR1 SNHLY, CDR2 FYNNEI. V lost 9 bases and J lost 0, with 11 bases in between. The CDR3 runs to 13 residues. The entire variable domain, with the rest obtained from reference TRBV2 and TRBJ1-1, is as follows: EPEVTQTPSHQVTQMGQEVILRCVPISNHLYFYWYRQILGQKVEFLVSFYNNEISEKSEIFDDQFSVERPDGSNFTLKIRSTKLEDSAMYFCASGGEMNTEAFFGQGTRLTVV.

Of note for this clone: The sample carries other DNA sequences with the same CDR3. J is TRBJ2-3 and V is TRBV6-5; 9 bases are a match to TRBD1. Trimming removed 4 bases from V and 3 bases from J; junction bases left unmatched: 2. The length of the CDR3 is 14 residues. Germline V gives CDR1 MNHEY, CDR2 SVGAGI. This CDR3 is CASSLGQGTDTQYF. CDR3 in DNA: TGTGCCAGCAGTTTAGGACAGGGGACAGATACGCAGTATTTT.

This rearrangement joins TRBV6-1 to TRBJ1-1; D not certain. In germline, CDR1 is MNHNS, CDR2 SASEGT. CDR3 length: 12 residues. The germline V and J ends were trimmed by 7 bases and 3 bases, with 9 bases remaining between them. The CDR3 region is CASIGRDTEAFF. In DNA form, the CDR3 reads TGTGCCAGCATCGGGCGGGACACTGAAGCTTTCTTT.

This chain connects TRBV28 to TRBJ1-5; TRBD1 agrees at 7 bases. V lost 6 bases and J lost 2; bases outside the gene matches: 7. Germline CDR1 is MDHEN and CDR2 is SYDVKM. CDR3 length: 15 amino acids. The CDR3 loop reads CASSTRQGGNQPQHF. For the CDR3, the DNA is TGTGCCAGCAGCACTCGACAGGGTGGCAATCAGCCCCAGCATTTT.

The chain uses TRBV5-1 and TRBJ1-1; D gene ambiguous. The CDR3 length is 14 residues. Trimming took 0 bases from V and 5 from J, leaving 11 bases between them. Germline V CDR1 and CDR2: SGHRS, YFSETQ. The CDR3 loop is CASSLGGMRTEAFF. The CDR3 coding sequence is TGCGCCAGCAGCTTGGGAGGGATGCGGACTGAAGCTTTCTTT.

The chain recombines TRBV5-1 with TRBJ2-2; no clear D gene. Germline CDR1 is SGHRS and CDR2 is YFSETQ. Trimming stripped 6 bases from V and 1 base from J, with 10 bases between. The length of the CDR3 is 14 residues. The CDR3 bases are TGCGCCAGCAAATCCAAGGGGAACACCGGGGAGCTGTTTTTT. This sequence encodes CASKSKGNTGELFF.

At least ten counts were recorded for this clone. The rearrangement joins TRBV20-1 to TRBJ2-1; no firm D call. The germline CDR1 and CDR2 sequences are DFQATT and SNEGSKA (reference sequence). Deletions cut 3 bases from V and 8 bases from J, with 8 bases between. The CDR3 runs 11 residues. CDR3 in amino acids: CSASPRDEQFF. Written as DNA, the CDR3 is TGCAGTGCTAGCCCCCGCGATGAGCAGTTCTTC.

This clone was counted a single time. The CDR3 DNA reads TGTGCCAGCAGCCCACAGGGCACGGGCACAGATACGCAGTATTTT. Its translation is CASSPQGTGTDTQYF. The rearrangement links TRBV7-9 to TRBJ2-3; D perhaps matches TRBD1 (6 bases). The V gene lost 5 bases and the J gene lost 1 base, with 13 bases spanning the gap. The germline V gene has CDR1 SEHNR and CDR2 FQNEAQ (reference sequence). The CDR3 extends over 15 amino acids.

This chain joins TRBV7-9 and TRBJ1-2; D remains ambiguous. The CDR3 totals 15 residues. The germline CDR1 and CDR2 sequences are SEHNR and FQNEAQ (reference sequence). V dropped 6 bases and J dropped 5 bases, with 19 bases sitting between them. The CDR3, as DNA: TGTGCCAGCAGTCTAGCCACTCCCTATTTATATGGCTACACCTTC. Amino acid sequence: CASSLATPYLYGYTF. Looking up the rest from reference TRBV7-9 and TRBJ1-2 gives the full variable domain: DTGVSQNPRHKITKRGQNVTFRCDPISEHNRLYWYRQTLGQGPEFLTYFQNEAQLEKSRLLSDRFSAERPKGSFSTLEIQRTEQGDSAMYLCASSLATPYLYGYTFGSGTRLTVV.